This T cell receptor beta chain derives from a study of beta chain features in type 1 diabetes. This clone came up a few times. Its antigen is unknown. Reverse transcription of all isolated RNA meant that expressed TCRB transcripts were sequenced. Produced via immunoSEQ multiplex PCR; TCRdb's table is partial and in-frame only. The repertoire consists of around 150,000 clones, with roughly 10% occurring once and the leading ten covering roughly 0.7%. CDR3 size: 15 residues. The J segment lost 5 bases and the V segment lost 4 bases, leaving 10 bases of the junction unmatched. CDR1 is MNHNY, CDR2 SVGAGI, per germline (reference sequence). The study, taken as a whole, reports: Shorter TCRB CDR3s, moderately but significantly so, were found in Type 1 diabetes patients in all four CD4+ subsets. It was possible that PCR favored shorter templates, equally so in patients and controls.

The material sequenced was central memory CD4+ T cells from blood. This TCR was sampled from a young woman with type 1 diabetes. This chain uses TRBV6-6 with TRBJ2-5; TRBD1 aligns across 7 bases. The CDR3 DNA reads TGTGCCAGCAGTTTCCCGACAGGGTCGGGGGAGACCCAGTACTTC. Its translation is CASSFPTGSGETQYF.